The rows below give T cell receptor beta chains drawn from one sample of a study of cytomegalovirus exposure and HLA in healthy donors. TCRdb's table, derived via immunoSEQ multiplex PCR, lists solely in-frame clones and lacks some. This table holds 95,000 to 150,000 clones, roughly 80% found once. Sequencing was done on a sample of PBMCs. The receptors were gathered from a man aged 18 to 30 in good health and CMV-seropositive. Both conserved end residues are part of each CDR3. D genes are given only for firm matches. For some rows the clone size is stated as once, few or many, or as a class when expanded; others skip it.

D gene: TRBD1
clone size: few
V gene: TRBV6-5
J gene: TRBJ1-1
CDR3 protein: CASSSGTDVPAFF
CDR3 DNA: TGTGCCAGCAGTTCCGGGACAGACGTTCCAGCTTTCTTT

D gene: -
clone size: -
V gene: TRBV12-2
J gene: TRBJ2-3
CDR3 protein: CASRLVGRDRSTDTQYF
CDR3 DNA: TGTGCAAGTCGCTTAGTTGGCCGGGACAGGAGCACAGATACGCAGTATTTT

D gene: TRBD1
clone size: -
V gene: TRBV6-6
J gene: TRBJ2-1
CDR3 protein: CASRGATGGYDEQFF
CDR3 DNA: TGTGCCAGCAGGGGTGCTACAGGGGGCTACGATGAGCAGTTCTTC

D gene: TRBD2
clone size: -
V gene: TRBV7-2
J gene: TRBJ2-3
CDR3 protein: CASSLVAGGTDTQYF
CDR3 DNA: TGTGCCAGCAGCTTAGTGGCGGGGGGGACAGATACGCAGTATTTT

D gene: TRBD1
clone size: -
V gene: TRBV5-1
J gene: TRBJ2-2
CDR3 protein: CASSLAEPGQGNTGELFF
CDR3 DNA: TGCGCCAGCAGCTTGGCCGAGCCGGGACAGGGGAACACCGGGGAGCTGTTTTTT

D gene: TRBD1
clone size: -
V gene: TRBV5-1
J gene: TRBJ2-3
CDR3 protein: CASSYGQAGDTQYF
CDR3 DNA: TGCGCCAGCAGCTACGGACAGGCTGGAGATACGCAGTATTTT

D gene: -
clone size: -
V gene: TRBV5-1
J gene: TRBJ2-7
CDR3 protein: CASSRTGVEQYF
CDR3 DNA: TGCGCCAGCAGTCGGACGGGGGTCGAGCAGTACTTC

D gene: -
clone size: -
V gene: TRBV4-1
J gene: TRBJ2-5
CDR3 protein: CASSQEKGFFGETQYF
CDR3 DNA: TGCGCCAGCAGCCAAGAAAAGGGGTTTTTCGGAGAGACCCAGTACTTC

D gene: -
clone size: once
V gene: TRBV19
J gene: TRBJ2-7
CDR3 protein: CASSIDRFYEQYF
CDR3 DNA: TGTGCCAGTAGTATAGACAGATTCTACGAGCAGTACTTC

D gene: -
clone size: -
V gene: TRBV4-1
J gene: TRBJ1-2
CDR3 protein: CASSQAGFSGYTF
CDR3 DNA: TGCGCCAGCAGCCAGGCAGGGTTCTCTGGCTACACCTTC

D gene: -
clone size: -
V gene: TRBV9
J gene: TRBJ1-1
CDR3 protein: CASSVEETGNTEAFF
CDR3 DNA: TGTGCCAGCAGCGTAGAAGAAACAGGGAACACTGAAGCTTTCTTT

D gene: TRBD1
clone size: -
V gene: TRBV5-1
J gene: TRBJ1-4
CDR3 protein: CASNTGQGDEKLFF
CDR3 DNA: TGCGCCAGCAATACCGGACAGGGCGATGAAAAACTGTTTTTT

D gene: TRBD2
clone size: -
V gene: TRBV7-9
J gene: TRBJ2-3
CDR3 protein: CASSKQAMTSGGADTQYF
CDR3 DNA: TGTGCCAGCAGCAAACAGGCTATGACTAGCGGGGGGGCAGATACGCAGTATTTT

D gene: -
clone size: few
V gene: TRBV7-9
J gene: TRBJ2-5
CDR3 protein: CASSLGAGGETQYF
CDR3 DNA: TGTGCCAGCAGCTTAGGCGCGGGCGGGGAGACCCAGTACTTC

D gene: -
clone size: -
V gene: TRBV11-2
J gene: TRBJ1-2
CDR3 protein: CASSLDKVWQDYGYTF
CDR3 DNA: TGTGCCAGCAGCTTAGATAAAGTGTGGCAGGACTATGGCTACACCTTC

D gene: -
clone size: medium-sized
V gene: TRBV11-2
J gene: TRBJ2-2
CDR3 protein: CASSSKPREFTGELFF
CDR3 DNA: TGTGCCAGCAGCTCAAAGCCCCGGGAATTCACCGGGGAGCTGTTTTTT

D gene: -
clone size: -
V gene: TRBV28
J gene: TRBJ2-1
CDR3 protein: CASSDRGSVNEQFF
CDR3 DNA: TGTGCCAGCAGTGACCGGGGTTCGGTTAATGAGCAGTTCTTC

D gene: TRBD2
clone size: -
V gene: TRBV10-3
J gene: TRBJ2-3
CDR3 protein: CAISESGGPSTDTQYF
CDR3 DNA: TGTGCCATCAGTGAAAGCGGGGGGCCAAGCACAGATACGCAGTATTTT

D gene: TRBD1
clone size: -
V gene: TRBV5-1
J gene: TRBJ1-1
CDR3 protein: CASSRGQGKTEAFF
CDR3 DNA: TGCGCCAGCAGTCGAGGACAGGGGAAAACTGAAGCTTTCTTT

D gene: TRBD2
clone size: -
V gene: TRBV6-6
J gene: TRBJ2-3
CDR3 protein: CASSSLNSGDPDTQYF
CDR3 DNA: TGTGCCAGCAGCTCCCTGAATAGCGGGGACCCAGATACGCAGTATTTT

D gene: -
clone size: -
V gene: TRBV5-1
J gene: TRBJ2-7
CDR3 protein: CASSLAVSSYEQYF
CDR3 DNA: TGCGCCAGCAGCTTGGCCGTCAGTTCCTACGAGCAGTACTTC

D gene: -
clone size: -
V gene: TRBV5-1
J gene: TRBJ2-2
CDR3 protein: CASSLAQGPGELFF
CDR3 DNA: TGCGCCAGCAGCTTGGCCCAGGGTCCCGGGGAGCTGTTTTTT

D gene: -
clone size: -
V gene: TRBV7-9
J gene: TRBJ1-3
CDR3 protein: CSSSPPDNSGNTIYF
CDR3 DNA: TGTTCCAGCAGCCCTCCGGACAACTCTGGAAACACCATATATTTT

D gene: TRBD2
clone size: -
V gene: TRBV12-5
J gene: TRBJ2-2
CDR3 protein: CASGLVLAGTGELFF
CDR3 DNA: TGTGCTAGTGGTTTAGTACTAGCGGGCACCGGGGAGCTGTTTTTT

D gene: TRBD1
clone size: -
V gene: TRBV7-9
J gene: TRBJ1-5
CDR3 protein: CSSSLQGTGESQPQHF
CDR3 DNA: TGTTCCAGCAGCTTACAAGGGACAGGGGAAAGTCAGCCCCAGCATTTT

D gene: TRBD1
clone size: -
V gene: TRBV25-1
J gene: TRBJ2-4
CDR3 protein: CASEERTGGENIQYF
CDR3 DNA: TGTGCCAGCGAGGAAAGGACAGGGGGTGAAAACATTCAGTACTTC

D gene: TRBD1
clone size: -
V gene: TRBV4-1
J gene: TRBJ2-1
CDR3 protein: CASSQDQGAHNEQFF
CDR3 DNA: TGCGCCAGCAGCCAAGACCAGGGGGCTCATAATGAGCAGTTCTTC

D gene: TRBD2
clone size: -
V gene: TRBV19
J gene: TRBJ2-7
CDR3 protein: CASSKRELRYEQYF
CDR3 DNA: TGTGCCAGTAGCAAGCGGGAGTTAAGGTACGAGCAGTACTTC

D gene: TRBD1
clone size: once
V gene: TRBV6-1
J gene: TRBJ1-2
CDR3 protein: CASSELLQGTSRGYTF
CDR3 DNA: TGTGCCAGCAGTGAGCTTCTACAGGGGACGAGTCGTGGCTACACCTTC

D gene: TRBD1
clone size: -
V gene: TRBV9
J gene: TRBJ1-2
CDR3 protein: CASSGNRGHGYTF
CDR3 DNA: TGTGCCAGCAGCGGAAACAGGGGGCATGGCTACACCTTC

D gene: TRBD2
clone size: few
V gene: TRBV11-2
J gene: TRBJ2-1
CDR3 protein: CASSLDGLAGSSYNEQFF
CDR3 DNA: TGTGCCAGCAGCTTAGATGGGCTAGCGGGGAGCTCCTACAATGAGCAGTTCTTC

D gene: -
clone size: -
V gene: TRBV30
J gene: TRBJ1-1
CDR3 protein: CAWSPGTRNTEAFF
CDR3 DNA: TGTGCCTGGAGCCCCGGGACAAGGAACACTGAAGCTTTCTTT

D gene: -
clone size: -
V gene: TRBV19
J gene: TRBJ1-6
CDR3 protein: CASSIDLWAGSDLSSYNSPLHF
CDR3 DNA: TGTGCCAGTAGTATAGATCTCTGGGCAGGATCGGACTTAAGCTCCTATAATTCACCCCTCCACTTT

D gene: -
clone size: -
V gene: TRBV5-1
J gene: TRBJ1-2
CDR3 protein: CASRANRDPNYGYTF
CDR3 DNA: TGCGCCAGCAGGGCCAACAGGGACCCTAACTATGGCTACACCTTC

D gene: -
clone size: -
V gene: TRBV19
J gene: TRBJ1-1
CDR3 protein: CASSKSLEGGTEAFF
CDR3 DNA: TGTGCCAGTAGTAAATCGCTTGAGGGAGGGACTGAAGCTTTCTTT

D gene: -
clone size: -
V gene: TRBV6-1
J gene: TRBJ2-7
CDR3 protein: CASRPHFYEQYF
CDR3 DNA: TGTGCCAGCAGGCCCCACTTCTACGAGCAGTACTTC

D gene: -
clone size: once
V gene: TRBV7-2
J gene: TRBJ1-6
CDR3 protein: CASSPRTPYNSPLHF
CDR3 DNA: TGTGCCAGCAGCCCACGGACACCCTATAATTCACCCCTCCACTTT

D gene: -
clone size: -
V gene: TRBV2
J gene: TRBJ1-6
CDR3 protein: CASSPESAYNSPLHF
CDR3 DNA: TGTGCCAGCAGTCCGGAGTCAGCCTATAATTCACCCCTCCACTTT

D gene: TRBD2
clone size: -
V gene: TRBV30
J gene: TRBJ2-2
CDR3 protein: CAWGLPLSGGTGELFF
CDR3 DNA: TGTGCCTGGGGGTTGCCACTTAGCGGGGGGACCGGGGAGCTGTTTTTT

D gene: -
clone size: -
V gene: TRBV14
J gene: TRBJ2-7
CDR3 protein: CASSHGQGTAYEQYF
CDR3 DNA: TGTGCCAGCAGCCACGGCCAGGGGACGGCCTACGAGCAGTACTTC

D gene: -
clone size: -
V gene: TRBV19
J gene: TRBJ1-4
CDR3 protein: CASSARTEVNEKLFF
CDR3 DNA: TGTGCCAGTAGTGCCCGGACAGAAGTTAATGAAAAACTGTTTTTT

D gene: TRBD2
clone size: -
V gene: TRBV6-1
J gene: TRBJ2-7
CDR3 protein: CASSVFERGAGYEQYF
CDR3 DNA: TGTGCCAGCAGTGTATTTGAGCGGGGGGCGGGCTACGAGCAGTACTTC

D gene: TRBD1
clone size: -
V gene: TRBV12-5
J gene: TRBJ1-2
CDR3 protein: CASDGQGSGYTF
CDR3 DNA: TGTGCTAGTGACGGACAGGGGAGCGGCTACACCTTC

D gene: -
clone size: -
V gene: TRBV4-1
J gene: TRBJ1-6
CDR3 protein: CASSQEIPALRGNSPFHF
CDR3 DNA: TGCGCCAGCAGCCAAGAAATCCCTGCGCTGCGAGGCAATTCACCCTTCCACTTT

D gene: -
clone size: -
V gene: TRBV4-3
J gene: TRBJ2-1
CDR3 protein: CASSQDLRIVRTDNEQFF
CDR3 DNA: TGCGCCAGCAGCCAAGATCTTCGGATCGTCCGAACAGACAATGAGCAGTTCTTC

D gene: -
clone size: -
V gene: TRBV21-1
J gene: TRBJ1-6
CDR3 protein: CASADSQLRRSPLHF
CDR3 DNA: TGTGCCAGCGCCGATTCGCAGTTAAGGAGATCACCCCTCCACTTT

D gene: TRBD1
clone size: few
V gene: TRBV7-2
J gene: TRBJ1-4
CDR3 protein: CASSRQGGYEKLFF
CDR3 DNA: TGTGCCAGCAGTAGACAGGGGGGGTATGAAAAACTGTTTTTT

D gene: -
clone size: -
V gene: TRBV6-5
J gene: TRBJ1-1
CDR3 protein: CASSTPGTEAFF
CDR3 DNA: TGTGCCAGCAGTACACCGGGCACTGAAGCTTTCTTT

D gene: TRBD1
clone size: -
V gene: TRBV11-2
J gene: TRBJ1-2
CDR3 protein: CASSPGQSYGYTF
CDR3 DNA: TGTGCCAGCAGCCCGGGACAGAGCTATGGCTACACCTTC

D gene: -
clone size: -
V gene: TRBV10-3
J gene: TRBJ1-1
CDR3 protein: CAISESPSPVANTEAFF
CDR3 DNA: TGTGCCATCAGTGAGTCCCCTTCCCCAGTCGCCAACACTGAAGCTTTCTTT

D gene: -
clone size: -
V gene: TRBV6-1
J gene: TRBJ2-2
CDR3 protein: CASQGEVDTGELFF
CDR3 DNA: TGTGCCAGCCAAGGGGAAGTAGACACCGGGGAGCTGTTTTTT

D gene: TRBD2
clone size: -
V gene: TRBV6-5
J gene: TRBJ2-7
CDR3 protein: CASSYDSGSAAYEQYF
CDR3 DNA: TGTGCCAGCAGTTACGATAGCGGGAGTGCTGCCTACGAGCAGTACTTC

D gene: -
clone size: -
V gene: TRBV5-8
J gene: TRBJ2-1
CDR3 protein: CASSSIYGGRNEQFF
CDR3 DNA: TGTGCCAGCAGTTCGATTTATGGAGGGCGCAATGAGCAGTTCTTC

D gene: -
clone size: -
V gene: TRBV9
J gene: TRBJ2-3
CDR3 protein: CASSPHVSYTDTQYF
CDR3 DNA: TGTGCCAGCAGCCCTCACGTGAGCTACACAGATACGCAGTATTTT

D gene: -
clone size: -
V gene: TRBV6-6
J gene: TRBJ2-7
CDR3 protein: CASSEGHNYEQYF
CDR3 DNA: TGTGCCAGCAGTGAGGGACACAACTACGAGCAGTACTTC

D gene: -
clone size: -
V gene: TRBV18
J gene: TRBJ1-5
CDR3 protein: CASSTRGRGSDQPQHF
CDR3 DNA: TGTGCCAGCTCAACCCGGGGCAGGGGTAGTGATCAGCCCCAGCATTTT

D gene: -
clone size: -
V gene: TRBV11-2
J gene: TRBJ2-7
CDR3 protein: CASSLWRGINEQYF
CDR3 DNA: TGTGCCAGCAGCTTATGGCGAGGGATAAACGAGCAGTACTTC

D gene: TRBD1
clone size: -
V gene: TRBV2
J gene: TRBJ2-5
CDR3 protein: CASRGTGLFAETQYF
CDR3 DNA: TGTGCCAGCAGGGGGACAGGGCTATTTGCGGAGACCCAGTACTTC

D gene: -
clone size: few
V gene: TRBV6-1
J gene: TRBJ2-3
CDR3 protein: CASRRSSQFTQYF
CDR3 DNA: TGTGCCAGCAGGAGGTCTTCGCAATTTACGCAGTATTTT